This is a list of T cell receptor beta chains from one sample in a study of vaccination and CD4 T cells after COVID-19. A single record per CDR3 protein comes from TCRdb applying MiXCR to the PCR reads. There are over 15,000 distinct CDR3 sequences in the sample; 40% to 60% occur only once, and roughly 10% lies in the top ten. These TCRs' antigens remain unknown. Sequenced here: CD4+ T cells from blood, cultured in vitro, sampled before SARS-CoV-2 vaccination. The receptors come from a human donor who had recovered from COVID-19. Both conserved end residues are part of each CDR3. Fields, in order: clone size, D gene, V gene, J gene, CDR3 DNA, CDR3 protein. The D gene is left open where the match is weak. Not all rows give a size; the values are once, few, many and, for expanded clones, a class.

abundance: NA
d_gene: NA
v_gene: TRBV7-2
j_gene: TRBJ1-2
CDR3nt: TGTGTCAGCAGCTTAGACCTGGACAGAGCTAACTATGGCTACACCTTC
CDR3aa: CVSSLDLDRANYGYTF

abundance: NA
d_gene: NA
v_gene: TRBV23-1
j_gene: TRBJ2-3
CDR3nt: TGCGCCAGCAGTCACCTCGGAGGTACAGATACGCAGTATTTT
CDR3aa: CASSHLGGTDTQYF

abundance: NA
d_gene: TRBD2
v_gene: TRBV7-2
j_gene: TRBJ2-1
CDR3nt: TGTGCCAGCAGCTTAGTCGAGGCGGGAGCGGGCAATGAGCAGTTCTTC
CDR3aa: CASSLVEAGAGNEQFF

abundance: NA
d_gene: TRBD2
v_gene: TRBV12-3/TRBV12-4
j_gene: TRBJ2-7
CDR3nt: TGTGCCAGCAGTTTACGCGGGAGAAGCGTAGAGCAGTACTTC
CDR3aa: CASSLRGRSVEQYF

abundance: NA
d_gene: NA
v_gene: TRBV6-5
j_gene: TRBJ2-7
CDR3nt: TGTGCCAGCAGTTATGTGGCGACAGGTCCTAGCTACGAGCAGTACTTC
CDR3aa: CASSYVATGPSYEQYF

abundance: NA
d_gene: TRBD1
v_gene: TRBV7-9
j_gene: TRBJ1-2
CDR3nt: TGTGCCAGCAGCTTCGCCGGGACAGGGGCCAGATTCTATGGCTACACCTTC
CDR3aa: CASSFAGTGARFYGYTF

abundance: NA
d_gene: NA
v_gene: TRBV27
j_gene: TRBJ1-2
CDR3nt: TGTGCCAGCAGTTTATATCCACAAGATAACTATGGCTACACCTTC
CDR3aa: CASSLYPQDNYGYTF

abundance: NA
d_gene: TRBD2
v_gene: TRBV19
j_gene: TRBJ2-1
CDR3nt: TGTGCCAGTAGTATATCCACTAGCGGGAGCCGCAATGAGCAGTTCTTC
CDR3aa: CASSISTSGSRNEQFF

abundance: NA
d_gene: TRBD1
v_gene: TRBV20-1
j_gene: TRBJ1-2
CDR3nt: TGCAGTGCTCCCGACAGGGCCTATGGCTACACCTTC
CDR3aa: CSAPDRAYGYTF

abundance: NA
d_gene: NA
v_gene: TRBV7-8
j_gene: TRBJ1-6
CDR3nt: TGTGCCAGCAGCTTAGGTCTTTTAATAGGATCACCCCTCCACTTT
CDR3aa: CASSLGLLIGSPLHF

abundance: NA
d_gene: TRBD2
v_gene: TRBV7-9
j_gene: TRBJ2-5
CDR3nt: TGTGCCAGCGGACCCGGGACTAGCGACCTGGAGACCCAGTACTTC
CDR3aa: CASGPGTSDLETQYF

abundance: NA
d_gene: NA
v_gene: TRBV7-9
j_gene: TRBJ2-7
CDR3nt: TGTGCCAGCAGCTCCCTCGTTGGGGCCTACGAGCAGTACTTC
CDR3aa: CASSSLVGAYEQYF

abundance: NA
d_gene: TRBD1
v_gene: TRBV7-9
j_gene: TRBJ2-1
CDR3nt: TGTGCCAGCAGCCTTTGGACAGGATATGGCAATGAGCAGTTCTTC
CDR3aa: CASSLWTGYGNEQFF

abundance: few
d_gene: NA
v_gene: TRBV7-2
j_gene: TRBJ1-2
CDR3nt: TGTGCCAGCAGCCCAGACGGGAACTATGGCTACACCTTC
CDR3aa: CASSPDGNYGYTF

abundance: few
d_gene: NA
v_gene: TRBV7-9
j_gene: TRBJ2-5
CDR3nt: TGTGCCAGCAGCTTAGAACTGACTACACCGGCCCAGTACTTC
CDR3aa: CASSLELTTPAQYF

abundance: few
d_gene: TRBD1
v_gene: TRBV28
j_gene: TRBJ2-1
CDR3nt: TGTGCCAGCCCCCCCGTAAGGACAGGAGCCTACAATGAGCAGTTCTTC
CDR3aa: CASPPVRTGAYNEQFF

abundance: NA
d_gene: NA
v_gene: TRBV6-5
j_gene: TRBJ2-6
CDR3nt: TGTGCCAGCAGCTACGGCTCTGGGGCCAACGTCCTGACTTTC
CDR3aa: CASSYGSGANVLTF

abundance: NA
d_gene: TRBD1
v_gene: TRBV5-1
j_gene: TRBJ1-3
CDR3nt: TGCGCCAGCAGCTTGGCGGCCCAAGGGGGCGACTCTGGAAACACCATATATTTT
CDR3aa: CASSLAAQGGDSGNTIYF

abundance: NA
d_gene: NA
v_gene: TRBV7-9
j_gene: TRBJ1-1
CDR3nt: TGTGCCAGCAGCTTCTTCAGGACTGCCACGAACACTGAAGCTTTCTTT
CDR3aa: CASSFFRTATNTEAFF

abundance: NA
d_gene: NA
v_gene: TRBV7-2
j_gene: TRBJ1-2
CDR3nt: TGTGCCAGCAGCTTAGTAGTAGGAGATGGCTACACCTTC
CDR3aa: CASSLVVGDGYTF